One sample yielded the 24 T cell receptor beta chains listed below, sequenced in a study of human T cells and chemical hapten exposure (dated by TCRdb to 2020 to 2022). The protocol used for the library was RACE. The listed sequencing device is NextSeq 500. Clones were called with MiXCR by TCRdb after fastp trimmed the public reads at Q25, and only in-frame beta chains were retained. Each CDR3 protein appears once, grouped with its most common genes and DNA. The table for this sample lists about 90,000 distinct CDR3 sequences; approximately 10% of them were counted only once. The top ten clonotypes cover around 1.1% of the sample. The sample's time point, from its label and the paper: patch test 3, about 24 weeks after DPC sensitization. The sample's treatment or condition label, decoded: therapeutic diphenylcyclopropenone sensitization with weekly scalp DPC. Here the sequenced sample was whole blood, taken in connection with sensitization to the hapten diphenylcyclopropenone (DPC). The source of these receptors is a woman aged 30 to 39 with alopecia areata. Some clones in this sample may be carry-over from other donors' samples.

In its sample, this clonotype was seen many times. The J gene is TRBJ1-1, the V gene TRBV12-3 or TRBV12-4; D ambiguous. The CDR3 totals 13 residues. V was cut by 5 bases and J by 2 bases, with 9 bases left in between. The CDR3: CASSPQGNTEAFF. Here the CDR3 DNA reads TGTGCCAGCAGTCCCCAAGGAAACACTGAAGCTTTCTTT.

This clonotype was counted ten times or more. The chain joins TRBV12-3 or TRBV12-4 to TRBJ2-1, with 9 bases aligning to TRBD2. The CDR3 has 15 residues. With 1 base clipped from V and 3 bases from J, the junction kept 1 base outside the gene matches. The CDR3 DNA sequence: TGTGCCAGCAGTTTAGGGACTAGCGTCTACAATGAGCAGTTCTTC. This codes for CASSLGTSVYNEQFF.

This clonotype was detected ten times or more. The rearrangement uses TRBV7-2 and TRBJ2-1; 10 bases are a match to TRBD2. From germline, CDR1 is SGHTA and CDR2 FQGNSA. The trim removed 3 bases at V and 8 bases at J, leaving 4 bases unmatched. CDR3 length: 14 amino acids. CDR3 protein: CASSFTGTSDEQFF. CDR3 DNA: TGTGCCAGCAGCTTTACTGGGACTAGCGATGAGCAGTTCTTC.

This clonotype was observed at least ten times. The chain carries TRBV27 and TRBJ2-2; the D gene is possibly TRBD1 (6 bases). V shed 8 bases and J shed 6 bases, with 19 bases lying between them. The CDR3 is 15 amino acids. Germline values: CDR1 MNHEY, CDR2 SMNVEV (reference sequence). The CDR3 DNA reads TGTGCCAGCTCCACCCCCGGAAAGGGGGCCGGGGAGCTGTTTTTT. This encodes CASSTPGKGAGELFF.

The chain has TRBV28 and TRBJ2-1; TRBD2 matches at 8 bases. This CDR3 has 16 residues. Germline CDR1 MDHEN, CDR2 SYDVKM. Trimming removed 4 bases from V and 0 bases from J; junction bases left unmatched: 5. Here the CDR3 DNA reads TGTGCCAGCAGTTCCCCCAGCGGGAGCTCCTACAATGAGCAGTTCTTC. Translated: CASSSPSGSSYNEQFF.

The chain couples TRBV7-2 to TRBJ2-7; D is perhaps TRBD2 (6 bases). The CDR3 contains 15 residues. The V end lost 2 bases, the J end lost 0 bases, and 11 bases lay between the germline ends. Germline V lookup: CDR1 SGHTA, CDR2 FQGNSA. Written as DNA, the CDR3 is TGTGCCAGCAGCTTATTTCCGGACTACTCCTACGAGCAGTACTTC. Residues: CASSLFPDYSYEQYF. Full variable domain (remainder filled in from reference TRBV7-2 and TRBJ2-7): GAGVSQSPSNKVTEKGKDVELRCDPISGHTALYWYRQSLGQGLEFLIYFQGNSAPDKSGLPSDRFSAERTGGSVSTLTIQRTQQEDSAVYLCASSLFPDYSYEQYFGPGTRLTVT.

The sample holds many counts of this clonotype. The V call is TRBV7-9, the J call TRBJ2-2, with D perhaps matching TRBD2 (6 bases). The CDR3 loop spans 17 amino acids. Per the germline V gene, CDR1 is SEHNR and CDR2 is FQNEAQ (reference sequence). V was shortened by 0 bases and J by 0 bases, with 11 bases between the two germline ends. The CDR3 DNA reads as TGTGCCAGCAGCTTAGCTTCCGGGGGATCGAACACCGGGGAGCTGTTTTTT. Its protein product is CASSLASGGSNTGELFF.

This clonotype was recorded many times. This chain connects TRBV4-1 to TRBJ2-7, with 11 bases lining up with TRBD2. Trimming removed 1 base from V and 6 bases from J; junction bases left unmatched: 5. The CDR3 contains 15 residues. Germline V lookup: CDR1 MGHRA, CDR2 YSYEKL. The CDR3 DNA reads as TGCGCCAGCAGCCAAGGACTAGCGGGAAAAGGCGAGCAGTACTTC. This gives the protein CASSQGLAGKGEQYF.

The chain recombines TRBV28 with TRBJ2-5; no firm D call. CDR3 length: 15 amino acids. Germline CDR1 MDHEN, CDR2 SYDVKM. V lost 6 bases and J lost 3, with 17 bases in between. The CDR3 loop reads CASRLLGHGEETQYF. The CDR3 nucleotides read TGTGCCAGCAGGCTCCTGGGTCATGGGGAAGAGACCCAGTACTTC. Full variable domain (remainder filled in from reference TRBV28 and TRBJ2-5): DVKVTQSSRYLVKRTGEKVFLECVQDMDHENMFWYRQDPGLGLRLIYFSYDVKMKEKGDIPEGYSVSREKKERFSLILESASTNQTSMYLCASRLLGHGEETQYFGPGTRLLVL.

The table lists this clonotype with many counts. V and J are TRBV7-8 and TRBJ2-3; perhaps D is TRBD1 or TRBD2 (5 bases each). Germline CDR1 reads SGHVS; CDR2 reads FQNEAQ. The CDR3 is 16 amino acids. V was clipped by 5 bases and J by 3 bases, with 18 bases between them. The CDR3 DNA reads as TGTGCCAGCAGCCCCCGGTGGGACCCTGGGACAGATACGCAGTATTTT. Translating gives CASSPRWDPGTDTQYF.

This clonotype turned up a few times. This chain uses TRBV28 with TRBJ1-5; D gene unclear. V was clipped by 7 bases and J by 4 bases, with 14 bases between them. Per the germline V gene, CDR1 is MDHEN and CDR2 is SYDVKM. CDR3 size: 14 residues. The CDR3 DNA reads TGTGCCAGCACCCTTGCCCTGGGGAATCAGCCCCAGCATTTT. Its translation is CASTLALGNQPQHF.

The chain carries TRBV3-1 and TRBJ1-2; D not certain. The germline V gene has CDR1 LGHDT and CDR2 YNNKEL (reference sequence). V gave up 4 bases and J gave up 10 bases, with 16 bases separating them. This CDR3 region has 13 residues. The CDR3 DNA reads TGTGCCAGCAGCCCCCGTCAGTCCCTTGACTACACCTTC. As protein: CASSPRQSLDYTF.

Regarding this clonotype: This may be a read error, as it is one base from a much larger clone. V usage is TRBV24-1 and J usage is TRBJ2-5; D call uncertain. From germline, CDR1 is KGHDR and CDR2 SFDVKD. The CDR3 length is 13 residues. CDR3 sequence (DNA): TGTGCCACCAGTGGGGAATCACAAGAGACCCGGTACTTC. Translating it yields CATSGESQETRYF.

This clonotype has a count of ten or more. The V gene is TRBV7-9, the J gene TRBJ1-2; no clear D gene. V lost 2 bases to trimming and J lost 11 bases, with 9 bases between them. The length of the CDR3 is 11 residues. Germline CDR1 is SEHNR and CDR2 is FQNEAQ (reference sequence). The CDR3 coding sequence is TGTGCCAGCAGCTTAAAACAGAGGTACACCTTC. This translates into CASSLKQRYTF.

The J gene is TRBJ2-4, the V gene TRBV28; D is uncertain. Germline assignment: CDR1 MDHEN and CDR2 SYDVKM. This CDR3 spans 16 amino acids. Trimming cost V 3 bases and J 1 base, with 13 bases left between them. CDR3 amino acids: CASSLFTPRAKNIQYF. The CDR3 DNA sequence: TGTGCCAGCAGTTTGTTTACACCTCGGGCCAAAAACATTCAGTACTTC.

This clonotype was detected only a few times. The rearrangement uses TRBV9 and TRBJ2-1; 7 bases map to TRBD2. J lost 11 bases, V lost 2 bases, and 10 bases had no gene match. CDR1 is SGDLS and CDR2 is YYNGEE in the germline V gene. CDR3 size: 14 residues. CDR3 region: CASSVEGGPVKQFF. The CDR3 nucleotides are TGTGCCAGCAGCGTGGAGGGAGGGCCAGTTAAGCAGTTCTTC.

Many counts were recorded for this clonotype. The chain joins TRBV7-2 to TRBJ2-7; no firm D call. V was pared by 6 bases and J by 2 bases, with 11 bases between. Germline CDR1 is SGHTA and CDR2 is FQGNSA. This CDR3 is built from 13 residues. The CDR3 is CASSSRRAYEQYF. CDR3 nucleotide sequence: TGTGCCAGCAGTTCCCGCCGGGCCTACGAGCAGTACTTC.

This clonotype was observed many times. The chain joins TRBV27 to TRBJ2-2; D is perhaps TRBD2 (5 bases). This CDR3 spans 16 amino acids. V lost 0 bases and J lost 5, with 13 bases in between. Germline assignment: CDR1 MNHEY and CDR2 SMNVEV (reference sequence). CDR3: CASSLSSQRRTGELFF. The CDR3 DNA follows: TGTGCCAGCAGTTTATCGTCCCAGCGGAGGACCGGGGAGCTGTTTTTT.

This clonotype was recorded many times. CDR3 residues: CATSRDSGQGADTQYF. CDR3 nucleotides: TGTGCCACCAGCAGAGATTCAGGGCAGGGAGCAGATACGCAGTATTTT. The chain joins TRBV15 to TRBJ2-3; D tentatively fits TRBD1 or TRBD2 (5 bases each). CDR3 size: 16 residues. Trimming shortened V by 0 bases and J by 4 bases, and 14 bases separated the two germline ends. CDR1 LNHNV and CDR2 YYDKDF come from the germline V gene (reference sequence).

This clonotype was seen repeatedly, ten times or more. This chain uses TRBV28 with TRBJ2-1; no reliable D call. V shed 5 bases and J shed 6 bases, with 20 bases lying between them. This CDR3 comprises 16 residues. Germline V gene sequence: CDR1 MDHEN, CDR2 SYDVKM. The CDR3 is CASSLETSLGSNEQFF. CDR3 nucleotide sequence: TGTGCCAGCAGTCTCGAAACGAGCCTGGGAAGCAATGAGCAGTTCTTC.

This clonotype was recorded many times. V is TRBV4-3 and J is TRBJ1-1, with D possibly TRBD1 on 5 matching bases. This CDR3 comprises 16 residues. The V and J ends lost 0 bases and 1 base respectively, with 12 bases between them. The germline CDR1 and CDR2 sequences are LGHNA and YSLEER. CDR3 amino acids: CASSQDFRQGNTEAFF. CDR3 bases: TGCGCCAGCAGCCAAGATTTCCGCCAGGGGAACACTGAAGCTTTCTTT.

This clonotype was detected many times. The chain is built from TRBV9 and TRBJ2-3; TRBD2 agrees at 11 bases. The trim removed 4 bases at V and 4 bases at J, leaving 11 bases unmatched. CDR3 size: 17 residues. Germline V gene sequence: CDR1 SGDLS, CDR2 YYNGEE. CDR3 in amino acids: CASSSSIAGGPSDTQYF. DNA for the CDR3: TGTGCCAGCAGCTCGTCAATAGCGGGAGGGCCGTCAGATACGCAGTATTTT.

V gene TRBV5-1 combines with J gene TRBJ1-2, with 7 bases aligning to TRBD1. V shed 6 bases and J 2 bases; nucleotides not matched to a gene: 7. The germline gives CDR1 SGHRS, CDR2 YFSETQ. The CDR3 length is 14 residues. The CDR3 nucleotides are TGCGCCAGCACCCACGGGGACAGAAACTATGGCTACACCTTC. Translated, it gives CASTHGDRNYGYTF.

The V call is TRBV5-4, the J call TRBJ1-1; no reliable D call. The CDR3 is made up of 16 amino acids. Trimming took 0 bases from V and 5 from J, leaving 17 bases between them. CDR1 and CDR2 from the germline V gene are SGHNT and YYREEE (reference sequence). DNA for the CDR3: TGTGCCAGCAGCTTGGGCGGGATTTATGGTGGGACTGAAGCTTTCTTT. It specifies CASSLGGIYGGTEAFF.